This TCR beta chain came from a study of T cells in localized non-small cell lung cancer. This clone appeared a few times. Sequenced by immunoSEQ multiplex PCR; TCRdb stores in-frame clones only, minus some. The sample includes 3,000 to 4,000 clones, more than 15% of them seen just once. The V end lost 4 bases, the J end lost 7 bases, and 16 bases lay between the germline ends. The CDR3 consists of 14 residues. CDR1 SQVTM and CDR2 ANQGSEA come from the germline V gene. This TCR was recovered from a female donor of 60 years or more with stage II lung adenocarcinoma. The sequenced sample was lung tumor tissue, obtained before any cancer treatment. The chain links TRBV29-1 to TRBJ1-4; TRBD1 is a possible D gene (5 bases). The CDR3 sequence is CSVGGGKKREKLFF. The DNA for the CDR3 is TGCAGCGTTGGTGGGGGGAAGAAACGTGAAAAACTGTTTTTT.